This T cell receptor beta chain came from a study of cytomegalovirus exposure and HLA in healthy donors (dated by TCRdb to the late 2010s). Background on the whole study: An earlier analysis of fewer than 750 of the donors reported approximately 300 Gb of sequence data and around 110 million unique TCR beta sequences obtained from around 180 million T cells. Approximately 300 gigabases of sequencing data and approximately 80 million unique TCR sequences were included in an early release covering several hundred HLA-typed donors. Of the roughly 400 genotyped donors, around 81% fell in the genetic ancestry cluster associated with self-reported Caucasian donors. The study aimed to test whether cataloging public T cell receptors could reveal signatures of past pathogen exposure. The study profiled the T cell repertoires of 500 to 800 subjects by immunosequencing and related them to cytomegalovirus serostatus. In addition to the first cohort of hundreds of subjects, a separate validation cohort of approximately 110 different subjects was used. High-throughput TCR immunosequencing, statistical association of individual TCRs with disease status, and machine learning were combined to predict cytomegalovirus infection status. A later analysis re-examined previously published TCR beta repertoires from several hundred donors and added high-resolution HLA genotyping to investigate patterns of TCR occurrence. In the later analysis, no new phenotypic data were used to find candidate immune exposures; instead, reliance was placed on TCR beta sequences and their occurrence across donors. To decide whether each TCR beta V gene segment behaved as functional or pseudogenic, an earlier analysis of 587 of the donors relied on high-throughput TCR beta sequencing. Alongside the repertoire data, information on donor age, sex, ethnicity and CMV serostatus was compiled. A later genetic analysis took genome-wide SNP genotypes for about 55% of the 666 donors and used that subset as a discovery cohort. All discovery cohort repertoires had been generated using a single sequencing platform. HLA typing included class I and class II loci at four-digit resolution. The number of typed donors differed by locus: about 629-640 for A, B, C, DRB1 and DQB1; some 500 for DQA1; 606 for DPA1; and some 430 for DPB1. Roughly 5 DR-DQ haplotypes were handled as single units for association and clustering because linkage in the cohort was strong. Among some 410 genotyped donors of the cohort, an average of about 240,000 unique TCR beta nucleotide sequences were sequenced per donor, around 20% of them non-productive.

The germline V gene encodes CDR1 SGHAT and CDR2 FQNNGV. Here V drops 5 bases and J drops 6 bases, and the junction holds 6 bases not matched to any gene. The CDR3 runs 14 amino acids, cysteine and phenylalanine included. The sequence is cut down to CDR3 DNA, 42 bases in frame from base 1. Overall study results and their limits: According to a later analysis, TCR association rates differed among HLA loci, with DRB1 alleles showing the most associated TCRs and HLA-C alleles showing the fewest. Because HLA typing was missing for some donors at each locus, association tests included only the typed subset. In a later genetic analysis, fewer N-insertions in productive TCRs were reported among donors in an Asian-associated ancestry cluster than the 666-donor mean. Cytomegalovirus status was reported to be diagnosed by the classifier with high specificity and sensitivity in both the original and validation cohorts. In this cohort, only TCR beta chains were sequenced, and detectable features were limited by the absence of alpha or paired-chain data. Presence/absence analyses assumed roughly uniform sequencing depth across donors, an assumption that may not hold. An association between a missense DCLRE1C variant and V-gene and J-gene trimming of TCR beta chains was found in a later genetic analysis and replicated in an independent cohort. Because counts were too low, roughly 16 rarely observed V segments, including chromosome 9 orphons, were left out of the earlier analysis of a few hundred of the donors. A further reported finding was that TCR beta sequences accurately predicted the HLA-A and HLA-B alleles for most subjects in the first cohort. Strong co-occurrence of HLA alleles, especially DR and DQ, made assigning TCR associations to individual alleles difficult. A total of 150 to 200 TCR beta chains were listed by the study as associated with cytomegalovirus. Most TCR sequences were observed very rarely across donors, whereas some public TCRs were present in many individuals. The authors suggested that the approach could potentially be generalized to other disease states and immunological phenotypes. The only immune exposure information available for the cohort was CMV serostatus. Compared with equally common non-associated chains, HLA-associated TCR beta chains in a later analysis were more clonally expanded and had lower generation probabilities. In a later analysis, several top co-occurrence clusters were reported to appear linked to parvovirus B19, influenza, CMV and Epstein-Barr virus. In a later analysis, most CMV-associated TCR beta chains were found to appear HLA-restricted, with HLA associations seemingly driven largely by CMV exposure. The sequencing pipeline was judged likely to have produced a cluster of highly shared sequence variants as a technical artifact. A few of the identified cytomegalovirus-associated TCR beta chains were confirmed in vitro to be specific for cytomegalovirus antigens. The 87-base-pair reads could not distinguish some IMGT-functional V segments, including TRBV6-2 and TRBV6-3, so those segments were excluded. Correlated functional status among segregating V segments might be attributable to linkage disequilibrium, but an unknown experimental factor could not be ruled out. Broadly in line with IMGT annotations, most TCR beta V segments showed up in productive rearrangements about 90% or about 30% of the time in an earlier analysis of 587 of the donors. At a false discovery rate of 0.05, a later analysis linked 15,000 to 20,000 TCR beta sequences to specific HLA alleles.

Turning to this clone: The antigen it binds to is not known. No base qualities exist here, and no much larger clone lies one base off it.

In total, approximately 690 healthy bone marrow donors made up the cohort. At the time of sampling, all cohort members were nominally healthy, though unrecorded immune exposures were likely present. The donor was CMV seropositive and belonged to the group of 250 to 350 seropositive cohort members. Every donor gave a peripheral blood sample, and the peripheral blood mononuclear cells from that sample were used for TCR beta sequencing. The Qiagen DNeasy Blood Extraction Kit was used to extract genomic DNA from the blood cell samples. Library preparation employed the immunoSEQ multiplex PCR assay. The multiplex PCR relied on a mix of 60 forward primers for TCR Vbeta segments and 13 reverse primers for TCR Jbeta segments. The CDR3 region of rearranged TCR beta genes was amplified from genomic DNA by a multiplex PCR assay. Amplified TCR beta libraries were sequenced as 87-base-pair reads on the Illumina HiSeq System. The original pipeline was this. In a later analysis, some 80 million unique TCR beta chains were counted across the approximately 670 repertoires, and some 10 million of these chains were shared by at least two donors. Raw reads were error-corrected and collapsed into unique sequences by a nearest-neighbor algorithm in which closely related sequences were merged to remove PCR and sequencing errors. V, D and J gene segments were assigned by aligning CDR3 sequences to IMGT reference sequences. For a sequence to be retained, a match of at least six nucleotides to both a V gene segment and a J gene segment was required. Rearrangements were classified as productive when the CDR3 lacked stop codons and remained in frame with V and J, and all other rearrangements were classified as non-productive. CDR3 was defined according to IMGT convention as the region running from the second conserved V-encoded cysteine to the conserved J-encoded phenylalanine. The earlier analysis of 500 to 750 of the donors excluded any sequence lacking an unambiguous match to a single V gene segment. In an earlier analysis of 587 of the donors, a V segment was called functional when productive rearrangements were above 56.7%, and segregating when the standard deviation between donors exceeded 5%. A statistical classification framework was developed to diagnose cytomegalovirus status using the catalog of TCR beta chain sequences. V and J gene assignment, in a later analysis, came from comparing TCR nucleotide sequences with IMGT/GENE-DB human TR gene sequences. Using the TCRdist pipeline, a later analysis assigned CDR3 sequences along with most-parsimonious VDJ recombination scenarios. In a later analysis, each TCR beta chain was defined by its CDR3 amino acid sequence together with its V-gene family, and reads without a unique V-gene family were excluded. A later analysis removed roughly 590 highly shared, low-generation-probability nucleotide sequences to deal with suspected cross-contamination and a sequencing artifact. In a later analysis, a clonal expansion index was calculated for each public chain from normalized within-repertoire ranks of inferred template counts. Generation probabilities in a later analysis came from a VDJ recombination model fitted to out-of-frame rearrangements, and those results were checked against IGoR. A later analysis scored TCR-TCR, TCR-HLA and TCR-CMV co-occurrence with hypergeometric tests, applying a repertoire-size bias correction to TCR pairs. In a later analysis, false discovery rates were estimated by permuting HLA or CMV assignments 20 times. In a later analysis, co-occurring TCRs were grouped with DBSCAN, and TCRdist sequence similarity was added when clustering was performed within HLA-allele-positive subsets. For co-occurrence clustering, repertoires with fewer than 30,000 or more than 120,000 public chains were excluded, along with a handful of repertoires with anomalous nucleotide sharing. The table comes from immuneACCESS by way of TCRdb, which keeps in-frame sequences with V and J called. Part of the clones is missing from these tables; in studies checked, under half for an unresolved V gene and the rest for unknown reasons. V, J and clone size are taken as reported in that table, and D and trimming were inferred from the DNA itself. The sample table lists 120,000 or so clones, 83% of them with a count of one. In total, the top ten clones hold over 3% of the sample.

The receptor's source is a woman in her 40s in good health and CMV-seropositive. The sample was PBMCs. The chain couples TRBV11-2 to TRBJ2-1; 8 central nucleotides agree with TRBD2. The DNA sequence reads TGTGCCAGCAGCCGGAGGCGGGAGGCCAATGAGCAGTTCTTC. It translates to CASSRRREANEQFF.